These T cell receptor beta chains were read from a single sample in a study of T cells in Graves' hyperthyroidism and ophthalmopathy. MiXCR was run by TCRdb on the multiplex PCR reads, yielding one entry per CDR3 protein. The sample includes roughly 380,000 distinct CDR3 sequences, about 18% seen only once; the top ten take approximately 4%. Sequencing was carried out using blood. These receptors came from a woman between 18 and 29 years old with Graves' hyperthyroidism. CDR3s include the opening cysteine and the closing phenylalanine or tryptophan. D genes are given only for firm matches. Not every row has a clone size; where given, it reads once, few, many or a size class.

d_gene	v_gene	j_gene	abundance	CDR3nt	CDR3aa
-	TRBV18	TRBJ1-6	-	TGTGCCAGCTCACCCCTCGGGAGGGATAATTCACCCCTCCACTTT	CASSPLGRDNSPLHF
TRBD1	TRBV10-3	TRBJ2-7	many	TGTGCCATCAGCGAAACGGGACAGGGGTACGAGCAGTACTTC	CAISETGQGYEQYF
TRBD1	TRBV3-1	TRBJ2-7	few	TGTGCCAGCAGCCCACGGACAGGGCCAGGCGAGCAGTACTTC	CASSPRTGPGEQYF
TRBD1	TRBV12-3/TRBV12-4	TRBJ2-6	many	TGTGCCAGCACGACTCAAGCCCCCCGGGACAGGGTATTTGTCCTGACTTTC	CASTTQAPRDRVFVLTF
TRBD1	TRBV6-1	TRBJ2-7	-	TGTGCCAGCAGGGTTGCCGGACAGGGTGGGGCCTACGAGCAGTACTTC	CASRVAGQGGAYEQYF
-	TRBV6-5	TRBJ2-5	-	TGTGCCAGCAGCCACAACCAAGAGACCCAGTACTTC	CASSHNQETQYF
-	TRBV12-3/TRBV12-4	TRBJ2-5	many	TGTGCCAGCACCCGGGCAGGGCGAGAGACCCAGTACTTC	CASTRAGRETQYF
-	TRBV12-3/TRBV12-4	TRBJ1-2	many	TGTGCCAGCAGTTTAGGGACGCCCAGGGATGGCTACACCTTC	CASSLGTPRDGYTF
-	TRBV9	TRBJ1-4	few	TGTGCCAGCAGCTCCGGAGAGCGGTTTGCTAATGAAAAACTGTTTTTT	CASSSGERFANEKLFF
TRBD1	TRBV30	TRBJ1-1	many	TGTGCCTGGAGGGGACAGGCCACTGAAGCTTTCTTT	CAWRGQATEAFF
-	TRBV6-5	TRBJ1-2	many	TGTGCCAGCACCGCGAACCAGGGTGCCTATGGCTACACCTTC	CASTANQGAYGYTF
TRBD2	TRBV6-1	TRBJ2-7	-	TGTGCCAGCAGTGGGGGACTAGCGGGGATCGAGCAGTACTTC	CASSGGLAGIEQYF
-	TRBV6-1	TRBJ1-5	many	TGTGCCAGCAGGTTGGGGGGCTGGGTAGGCAATCAGCCCCAGCATTTT	CASRLGGWVGNQPQHF
-	TRBV15	TRBJ1-2	many	TGTGCCACCAGCAGAGATCGGTGGGCAGGGTATGGCTACACCTTC	CATSRDRWAGYGYTF
-	TRBV19	TRBJ1-1	many	TGTGCCAGTAGTGAGGTTCGGTTTAACACTGAAGCTTTCTTT	CASSEVRFNTEAFF
-	TRBV28	TRBJ1-1	many	TGTGCCAGCCAATCCGGCAGACCCACTGAAGCTTTCTTT	CASQSGRPTEAFF
-	TRBV12-3/TRBV12-4	TRBJ1-1	-	TGTGCCAGCAGTTTAGGGATGTCAGCTACCCGGAACACTGAAGCTTTCTTT	CASSLGMSATRNTEAFF
TRBD1	TRBV28	TRBJ2-7	many	TGTGCCAGCAGTACCGGGACAGGGGTATACGAGCAGTACTTC	CASSTGTGVYEQYF
-	TRBV12-3/TRBV12-4	TRBJ1-1	many	TGTGCCAGCAGACAGGGAAGATACACTGAAGCTTTCTTT	CASRQGRYTEAFF
TRBD1	TRBV5-8	TRBJ2-7	many	TGTGCCAGCCGACCCGGGACAGGGAAAAAGGACGAGCAGTACTTC	CASRPGTGKKDEQYF
-	TRBV5-1	TRBJ2-7	many	TGCGCCAGCAGCTTGGTGCGAGGAAACTACGAGCAGTACTTC	CASSLVRGNYEQYF
TRBD2	TRBV12-3/TRBV12-4	TRBJ2-1	many	TGTGCCAGCAGCCAAGCGGGGGGGTCGGGTGAGCAGTTCTTC	CASSQAGGSGEQFF
-	TRBV27	TRBJ2-7	many	TGTGCCAGCAGTTCACTAAAACAGGGCTACGAGCAGTACTTC	CASSSLKQGYEQYF
-	TRBV10-3	TRBJ1-3	few	TGTGCCATCAGTGAGCCCGACGTTGCTGGAAGCACCATATATTTT	CAISEPDVAGSTIYF
-	TRBV7-3	TRBJ2-7	many	TGTGCCAGCAGCCAAGAGGGATCTAGCTCCTACGAGCAGTACTTC	CASSQEGSSSYEQYF
-	TRBV6-2/TRBV6-3	TRBJ2-7	many	TGTGCCAGCAGCCCAGGAGGGGGGGGGCGCGAGCAGTACTTC	CASSPGGGGREQYF
TRBD1	TRBV7-9	TRBJ2-5	many	TGTGCCAGCAGCTTCTACAGGGGTGGCGAGACCCAGTACTTC	CASSFYRGGETQYF
TRBD1	TRBV4-1	TRBJ1-2	-	TGCGCCAGCAGCCAAGACGGACAGGGCACCAGGGGCTACACCTTC	CASSQDGQGTRGYTF
-	TRBV7-9	TRBJ2-7	many	TGTGCCAGCAGCCTTCTATGGGGCGAGCAGTACTTC	CASSLLWGEQYF
TRBD1	TRBV6-1	TRBJ2-6	many	TGTGCCAGCAGTGAAACAGGGGCTTTCGGGTCTGGGGCCAACGTCCTGACTTTC	CASSETGAFGSGANVLTF
-	TRBV20-1	TRBJ1-1	many	TGCAGTGCTAGGTCGGGAATGGAGGGCGGCACTGAAGCTTTCTTT	CSARSGMEGGTEAFF
TRBD1	TRBV5-1	TRBJ2-7	many	TGCGCCAGCAGCTCGACGTACAGGGGTCGCGAGCAGTACTTC	CASSSTYRGREQYF
-	TRBV20-1	TRBJ2-5	many	TGCAGTGCTAGAGGGGGGGTCCGCCGGGAGACCCAGTACTTC	CSARGGVRRETQYF
-	TRBV28	TRBJ1-6	many	TGTGCCAGCAGTTCCCAGGGGTGGTCACCCCTCCACTTT	CASSSQGWSPLHF
-	TRBV29-1	TRBJ1-1	many	TGCAGCGTTGAAGACCCTACAGAGAACACTGAAGCTTTCTTT	CSVEDPTENTEAFF
-	TRBV6-1	TRBJ1-1	-	TGTGCCAGCAGTGATCGGGGTTACACTGAAGCTTTCTTT	CASSDRGYTEAFF
-	TRBV20-1	TRBJ1-5	-	TGCAGTGCTAACCTCTGGGGGGCCCCCGGGCAGCATTTT	CSANLWGAPGQHF
-	TRBV5-1	TRBJ2-5	-	TGCGCCAGCAGCAGTACCGGGACTTTGCAAGAGACCCAGTACTTC	CASSSTGTLQETQYF
TRBD1	TRBV5-1	TRBJ2-7	few	TGCGCCAGCAGGGACAGGGGGAAGAGCTACGAGCAGTACTTC	CASRDRGKSYEQYF
-	TRBV10-3	TRBJ1-2	-	TGTGCCATCAGTGAGTCATCCGGGGTCGGTGGCTACACCTTC	CAISESSGVGGYTF
TRBD2	TRBV19	TRBJ2-4	few	TGTGCCAGTAGTATAGCGGGGGGGAAAAACATTAAGTACTTC	CASSIAGGKNIKYF
-	TRBV10-3	TRBJ1-6	-	TGTGCCATCAGTGAGTTAAGTGGTGGGAGCTATAATTCACCCCTCCACTTT	CAISELSGGSYNSPLHF
-	TRBV6-1	TRBJ1-1	many	TGTGCCAGCAGTGCCTACAGGTTGCGCGCTGAAGCTTTCTTT	CASSAYRLRAEAFF
-	TRBV7-8	TRBJ1-2	many	TGTGCCAGCAGCGAAAACACGGGTCCCCTCTATGGCTACACCTTC	CASSENTGPLYGYTF
-	TRBV5-8	TRBJ2-5	few	TGTGCCAGCAGCTTGGGACGACCAGGGAACCAAGAGACCCAGTACTTC	CASSLGRPGNQETQYF
-	TRBV27	TRBJ2-7	many	TGTGCCAGCAGTTTAGCGGCAGGAATAACCTACGAGCAGTACTTC	CASSLAAGITYEQYF
-	TRBV12-3/TRBV12-4	TRBJ1-2	many	TGTGCCAGCAGTCCGGGACGGTTCCTTGGTAGCGGCTACACCTTC	CASSPGRFLGSGYTF
-	TRBV28	TRBJ1-5	-	TGTGCCAGCAACCTTGGAGTACAGCCCCAGCATTTT	CASNLGVQPQHF
-	TRBV7-6	TRBJ1-3	many	TGTGCCAGCAGCCCGCAAACCCCGGGAAACACCATATATTTT	CASSPQTPGNTIYF
-	TRBV6-1	TRBJ1-2	many	TGTGCCAGCAGTCCCATTAGGACACGCGGTGGCTACACCTTC	CASSPIRTRGGYTF
-	TRBV7-2	TRBJ2-7	many	TGTGCCAGCAGCTTAGTAGGAGGGAGAACCTACGAGCAGTACTTC	CASSLVGGRTYEQYF
-	TRBV2	TRBJ1-4	many	TGTGCCAGCAGTGAAGAGGCCGGGACGGCTGAAAAACTGTTTTTT	CASSEEAGTAEKLFF
TRBD1	TRBV12-3/TRBV12-4	TRBJ1-2	once	TGTGCCAGCAGGCGAATCGACAGGGGTGAGAGGTACACCTTC	CASRRIDRGERYTF
-	TRBV12-3/TRBV12-4	TRBJ1-1	many	TGTGCCAGCAGATCGGCGGGTACTGAAGCTTTCTTT	CASRSAGTEAFF